Listed below are T cell receptor beta chains from one sample, sequenced in a study of blood T cell repertoires in COVID-19. This table comes from immunoSEQ multiplex PCR, and its TCRdb copy is limited to in-frame clones, with some not included. The sample consists of some 220,000 clones, 65% to 85% of them appearing once. Sequenced: peripheral blood. The receptors stem from a human donor in a cohort sampled during active COVID-19. CDR3s include the opening cysteine and the closing phenylalanine or tryptophan. The D gene is left open where the match is weak. Only some rows state a clone size, as once, few, many or a class for expanded clones.

d_call	v_call	clone_size	j_call	cdr3_aa	cdr3_nt
TRBD1	TRBV3-1/TRBV3-2	-	TRBJ2-7	CASSQVAGTAYEQYF	TGTGCCAGCAGCCAAGTTGCCGGGACAGCATACGAGCAGTACTTC
TRBD1	TRBV5-4	-	TRBJ2-7	CASSSGQGFYEQYF	TGTGCCAGCAGCTCCGGACAGGGGTTCTACGAGCAGTACTTC
-	TRBV6-5	-	TRBJ2-7	CASYAVGSSYEQYF	TGTGCCAGCTACGCGGTCGGGAGCTCCTACGAGCAGTACTTC
-	TRBV27	-	TRBJ2-1	CASNFLDSDNEQFF	TGTGCCAGCAACTTTTTAGACTCTGACAATGAGCAGTTCTTC
-	TRBV7-2	once	TRBJ2-3	CASRLANTDTQYF	TGTGCCAGCAGGCTAGCGAACACAGATACGCAGTATTTT
-	TRBV5-5	once	TRBJ1-3	CASSFYHLESSGNTIYF	TGTGCCAGCAGCTTTTATCACCTAGAGAGCTCTGGAAACACCATATATTTT
TRBD1	TRBV24-1	-	TRBJ1-5	CATEDRGLNQPQHF	TGTGCCACAGAAGACAGGGGCCTTAATCAGCCCCAGCATTTT
-	TRBV19	-	TRBJ2-1	CASRTTGYNEQFF	TGTGCCAGTAGGACTACTGGGTACAATGAGCAGTTCTTC
-	TRBV15	once	TRBJ2-5	CATSRDWGGGETQYF	TGTGCCACCAGCAGAGATTGGGGGGGCGGTGAGACCCAGTACTTC
TRBD2	TRBV10-3	-	TRBJ2-5	CGTGAGGQETQYF	TGTGGCACAGGTGCGGGGGGGCAAGAGACCCAGTACTTC
TRBD1	TRBV28	once	TRBJ2-7	CASSLSYRGGEQYF	TGTGCCAGCAGTTTATCGTACAGGGGCGGCGAGCAGTACTTC
-	TRBV5-5	-	TRBJ1-2	CASSPAGATNYGYTF	TGTGCCAGCAGCCCGGCGGGTGCAACTAACTATGGCTACACCTTC
-	TRBV18	-	TRBJ1-4	CASSPGLRDNSAKLFF	TGTGCCAGCTCACCCGGGCTCCGGGACAATTCTGCAAAACTGTTTTTT
-	TRBV5-5	many	TRBJ1-6	CASSIGDSTPSPLHF	TGTGCCAGCAGCATAGGTGACAGTACTCCCTCACCCCTCCACTTT
TRBD1	TRBV5-6	once	TRBJ2-7	CASSLAVGTGVYEQYF	TGTGCCAGCAGCTTGGCCGTCGGGACAGGGGTTTACGAGCAGTACTTC
TRBD2	TRBV28	-	TRBJ2-7	CASTKTSGFSYEQYF	TGTGCCAGCACGAAAACTAGCGGGTTCTCCTACGAGCAGTACTTC
TRBD1	TRBV15	once	TRBJ1-2	CATSRPGTGNNYGYTF	TGTGCCACCAGCAGACCTGGGACAGGTAACAACTATGGCTACACCTTC
-	TRBV7-3	-	TRBJ1-2	CASSSSGATNYGYTF	TGTGCCAGCAGCTCTTCAGGGGCTACTAACTATGGCTACACCTTC
TRBD1	TRBV5-3	many	TRBJ2-7	CARSLWDRGRIEQYF	TGTGCCAGAAGCTTATGGGACAGGGGGCGCATCGAGCAGTACTTC
-	TRBV2	many	TRBJ1-2	CASSPRGYMPSLGYTF	TGTGCCAGCAGTCCGAGGGGGTACATGCCCTCGTTAGGCTACACCTTC
-	TRBV7-8	-	TRBJ2-2	CASSLAALRGGELFF	TGTGCCAGCAGCTTAGCGGCCCTTAGGGGCGGGGAGCTGTTTTTT
TRBD2	TRBV4-2	-	TRBJ2-5	CASSQDSGGTIETQYF	TGTGCCAGCAGCCAAGATAGCGGGGGAACTATAGAGACCCAGTACTTC
TRBD2	TRBV24-1	-	TRBJ2-3	CATFRDYTSDTDTQYF	TGTGCCACTTTCCGGGACTACACGTCGGACACAGATACGCAGTATTTT
TRBD1	TRBV3-1/TRBV3-2	-	TRBJ1-1	CASSPGQGAQAFF	TGTGCCAGCAGCCCCGGACAGGGGGCTCAAGCTTTCTTT
-	TRBV6-5	-	TRBJ1-5	CASSYSSRGGNQPQHF	TGTGCCAGCAGTTACTCGAGCAGGGGCGGCAATCAGCCCCAGCATTTT
TRBD1	TRBV5-5	-	TRBJ2-2	CASSLRTGNTGELFF	TGTGCCAGCAGCTTGAGGACAGGGAACACCGGGGAGCTGTTTTTT
-	TRBV5-1	-	TRBJ1-5	CASQQGPGQPQHF	TGCGCCAGCCAACAGGGACCGGGGCAGCCCCAGCATTTT
TRBD2	TRBV19	-	TRBJ2-1	CASSPVAGAIYNEQFF	TGTGCCAGTAGTCCCGTAGCGGGAGCAATCTACAATGAGCAGTTCTTC
TRBD2	TRBV5-1	few	TRBJ2-1	CASSATSGGNNEQFF	TGCGCCAGCAGCGCGACTAGCGGGGGAAACAATGAGCAGTTCTTC
-	TRBV14	-	TRBJ2-7	CASSLSSYEQYF	TGTGCCAGCAGCCTGAGCTCCTACGAGCAGTACTTC
-	TRBV6-5	-	TRBJ2-7	CAYRPEVSYEQYF	TGTGCCTATCGGCCGGAGGTCTCCTACGAGCAGTACTTC
-	TRBV18	-	TRBJ1-6	CASSPEGGWNSPLHF	TGTGCCAGCTCACCAGAAGGGGGTTGGAATTCACCCCTCCACTTT
TRBD1	TRBV19	-	TRBJ1-5	CASSIGTGGGQPQHF	TGTGCCAGTAGTATTGGGACAGGGGGCGGTCAGCCCCAGCATTTT
TRBD2	TRBV4-2	-	TRBJ2-1	CASSQVWETSGNEQFF	TGTGCCAGCAGCCAAGTATGGGAGACTAGCGGTAATGAGCAGTTCTTC
-	TRBV28	-	TRBJ1-3	CASTDGVTGGNTIYF	TGTGCCAGCACCGATGGGGTAACGGGGGGAAACACCATATATTTT
-	TRBV20-1	-	TRBJ1-1	CSARQREAFF	TGCAGTGCTAGACAGCGAGAAGCTTTCTTT
-	TRBV7-2	-	TRBJ2-7	CASSVPIADSPPRQYF	TGTGCCAGCAGCGTACCCATCGCGGACAGCCCCCCGAGGCAGTACTTC
TRBD2	TRBV11-3	-	TRBJ2-2	CASSLGTSVIGELFF	TGTGCCAGCAGCTTAGGGACTAGCGTTATCGGGGAGCTGTTTTTT
-	TRBV6-4	-	TRBJ2-6	CASSAGQFSGANVLTF	TGTGCCAGCAGTGCAGGACAGTTCTCTGGGGCCAACGTCCTGACTTTC
-	TRBV7-9	-	TRBJ1-1	CASSLVAGVNTEAFF	TGTGCCAGCAGCTTAGTAGCAGGGGTGAACACTGAAGCTTTCTTT
-	TRBV6-7	-	TRBJ1-2	CASSYGERVSDYGYTF	TGTGCCAGCAGTTACGGCGAGAGGGTCTCCGACTATGGCTACACCTTC
-	TRBV7-7	-	TRBJ2-2	CASSLAGVTGELFF	TGTGCTAGCAGCTTAGCAGGGGTCACCGGGGAGCTGTTTTTT
TRBD1	TRBV24-1	-	TRBJ2-2	CATRDRGLGGELFF	TGTGCCACGAGGGACAGGGGGCTTGGCGGGGAGCTGTTTTTT
-	TRBV7-9	-	TRBJ1-1	CASSLQVMNTEAFF	TGTGCCAGCAGCTTACAGGTGATGAACACTGAAGCTTTCTTT
TRBD1	TRBV14	-	TRBJ2-1	CASSQEGTGKGEQFF	TGTGCCAGCAGCCAAGAAGGGACAGGGAAAGGGGAGCAGTTCTTC
TRBD1	TRBV6-5	-	TRBJ2-7	CASRRDRGIYEQYF	TGTGCCAGCAGGAGGGACAGGGGTATTTACGAGCAGTACTTC